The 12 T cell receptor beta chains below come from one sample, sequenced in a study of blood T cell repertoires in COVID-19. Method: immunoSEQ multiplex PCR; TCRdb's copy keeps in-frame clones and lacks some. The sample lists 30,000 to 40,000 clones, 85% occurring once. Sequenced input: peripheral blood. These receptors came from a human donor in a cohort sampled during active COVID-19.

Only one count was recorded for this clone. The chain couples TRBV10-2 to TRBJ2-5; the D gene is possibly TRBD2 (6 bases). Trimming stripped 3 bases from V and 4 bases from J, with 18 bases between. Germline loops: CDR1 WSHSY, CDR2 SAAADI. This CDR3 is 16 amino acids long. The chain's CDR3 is CASSDRRGSKGETQYF. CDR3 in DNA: TGCGCCAGCAGTGATCGTCGGGGGTCTAAGGGAGAGACCCAGTACTTC.

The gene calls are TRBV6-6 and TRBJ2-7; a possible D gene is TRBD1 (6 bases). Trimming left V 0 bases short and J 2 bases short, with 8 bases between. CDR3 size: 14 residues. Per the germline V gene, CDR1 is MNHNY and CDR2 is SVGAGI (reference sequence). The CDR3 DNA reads TGTGCCAGCAGTTACTCGTCAGGGGCCTACGAGCAGTACTTC. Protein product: CASSYSSGAYEQYF.

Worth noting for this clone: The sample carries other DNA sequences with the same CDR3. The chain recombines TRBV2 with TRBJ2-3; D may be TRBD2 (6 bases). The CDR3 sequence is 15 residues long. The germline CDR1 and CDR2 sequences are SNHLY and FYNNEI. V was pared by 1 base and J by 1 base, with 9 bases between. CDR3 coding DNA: TGTGCCAGCAGTGAAGGGTTAGCGGGCACAGATACGCAGTATTTT. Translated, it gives CASSEGLAGTDTQYF.

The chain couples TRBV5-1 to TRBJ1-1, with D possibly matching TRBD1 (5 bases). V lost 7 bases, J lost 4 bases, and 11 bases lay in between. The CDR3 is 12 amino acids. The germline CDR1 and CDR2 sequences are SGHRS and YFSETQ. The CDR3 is CASGRGGTEAFF. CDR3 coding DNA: TGCGCCAGCGGGAGGGGAGGCACTGAAGCTTTCTTT.

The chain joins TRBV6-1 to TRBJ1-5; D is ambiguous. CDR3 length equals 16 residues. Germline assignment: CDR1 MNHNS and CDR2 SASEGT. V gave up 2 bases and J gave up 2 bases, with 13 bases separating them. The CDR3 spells CASSEWGGRGNQPQHF. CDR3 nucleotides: TGTGCCAGCAGTGAATGGGGAGGTCGCGGCAATCAGCCCCAGCATTTT.

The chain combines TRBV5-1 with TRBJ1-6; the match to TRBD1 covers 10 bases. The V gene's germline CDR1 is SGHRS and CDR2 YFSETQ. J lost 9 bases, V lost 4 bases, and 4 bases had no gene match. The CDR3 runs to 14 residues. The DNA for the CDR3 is TGCGCCAGCAGCCAAGGGACAGGGGCTTCACCCCTCCACTTT. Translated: CASSQGTGASPLHF.

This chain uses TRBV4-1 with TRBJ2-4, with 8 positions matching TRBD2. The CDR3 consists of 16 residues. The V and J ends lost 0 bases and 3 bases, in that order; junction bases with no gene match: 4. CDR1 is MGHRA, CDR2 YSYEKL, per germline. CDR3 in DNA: TGCGCCAGCAGCCAAGATGGGACTAGGGGCAAAAACATTCAGTACTTC. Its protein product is CASSQDGTRGKNIQYF.

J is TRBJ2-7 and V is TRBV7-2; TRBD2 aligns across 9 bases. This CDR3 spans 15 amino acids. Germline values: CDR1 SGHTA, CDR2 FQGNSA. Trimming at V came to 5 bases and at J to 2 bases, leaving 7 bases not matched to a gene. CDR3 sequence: CASSPTLAGPYEQYF. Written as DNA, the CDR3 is TGTGCCAGCAGCCCCACCCTAGCGGGGCCCTACGAGCAGTACTTC.

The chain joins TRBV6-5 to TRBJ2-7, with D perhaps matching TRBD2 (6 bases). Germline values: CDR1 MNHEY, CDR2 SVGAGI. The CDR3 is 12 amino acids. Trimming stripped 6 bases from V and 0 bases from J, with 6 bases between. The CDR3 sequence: CASREGSYEQYF. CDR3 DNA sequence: TGTGCCAGCAGGGAGGGCTCCTACGAGCAGTACTTC.

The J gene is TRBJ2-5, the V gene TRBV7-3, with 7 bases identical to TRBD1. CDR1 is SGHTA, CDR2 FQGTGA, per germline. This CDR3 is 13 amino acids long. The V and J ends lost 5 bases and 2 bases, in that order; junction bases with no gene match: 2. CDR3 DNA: TGTGCCAGCAGCCGGGGACAGCAAGAGACCCAGTACTTC. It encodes CASSRGQQETQYF.

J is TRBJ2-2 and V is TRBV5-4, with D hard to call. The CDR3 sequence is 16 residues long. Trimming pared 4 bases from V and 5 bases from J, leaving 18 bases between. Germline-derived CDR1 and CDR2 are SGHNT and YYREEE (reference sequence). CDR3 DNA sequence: TGTGCCAGCAGCATAAACGGCGGTCGAGAGACCGGGGAGCTGTTTTTT. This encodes CASSINGGRETGELFF.

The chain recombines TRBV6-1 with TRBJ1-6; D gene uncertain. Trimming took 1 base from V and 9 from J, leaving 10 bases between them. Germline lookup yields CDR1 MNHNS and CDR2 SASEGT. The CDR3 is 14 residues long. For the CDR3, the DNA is TGTGCCAGCAGTGAAGTTCCCACGGGTTCACCCCTCCACTTT. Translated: CASSEVPTGSPLHF.